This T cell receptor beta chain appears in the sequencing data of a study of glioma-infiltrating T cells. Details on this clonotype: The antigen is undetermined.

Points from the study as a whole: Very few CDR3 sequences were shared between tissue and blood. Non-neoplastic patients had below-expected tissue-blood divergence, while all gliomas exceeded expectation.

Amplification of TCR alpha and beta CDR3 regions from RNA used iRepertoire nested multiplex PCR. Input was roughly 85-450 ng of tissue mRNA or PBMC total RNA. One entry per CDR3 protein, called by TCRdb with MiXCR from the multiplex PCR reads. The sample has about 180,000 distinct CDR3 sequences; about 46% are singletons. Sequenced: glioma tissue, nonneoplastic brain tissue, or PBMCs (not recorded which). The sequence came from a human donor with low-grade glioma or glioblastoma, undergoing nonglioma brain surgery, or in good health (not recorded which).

CDR3 DNA sequence: TGTGCCAGTAGTATGACAGACGGATACACCGGGGAGCTGTTTTTT. Its protein is CASSMTDGYTGELFF. This chain connects TRBV19 to TRBJ2-2, with D possibly TRBD1 on 5 matching bases. CDR3 length: 15 residues. With 3 bases removed from V and 3 bases from J, the gap between germline ends came to 11 bases. The germline CDR1 and CDR2 sequences are LNHDA and SQIVND (reference sequence).